One sample yielded the 2 T cell receptor beta chains listed below, sequenced in a study of somatic mutations in cytotoxic T cells in rheumatoid arthritis. Here immunoSEQ multiplex PCR was the method, and the copy in TCRdb shows in-frame clones only, minus some. This table holds about 20,000 clones, approximately 86% found once. The sample consisted of CD8+ T cells sorted from blood. The receptors come from a woman between 50 and 59 years old in good health.

The V and J genes are TRBV27 and TRBJ1-1; D call uncertain. From germline, CDR1 is MNHEY and CDR2 SMNVEV (reference sequence). V was cut by 6 bases and J by 2 bases, with 10 bases left in between. This CDR3 is 13 amino acids long. In nucleotides, the CDR3 is TGTGCCAGCAGCCTCGGGTCTAACACTGAAGCTTTCTTT. Its protein is CASSLGSNTEAFF.

The chain employs TRBV4-1 and TRBJ2-7; 8 bases fit TRBD1. CDR3 length equals 14 residues. Trimming removed 4 bases from V and 1 base from J; junction bases left unmatched: 3. The germline V gene has CDR1 MGHRA and CDR2 YSYEKL. The CDR3 reads CASSPGQGSYEQYF. The CDR3 region has the DNA TGCGCCAGCAGCCCAGGACAGGGTTCCTACGAGCAGTACTTC.